This record concerns one T cell receptor (beta chain) sequence. The CDR3 covers 12 residues. The J segment lost 8 bases and the V segment lost 0 bases, leaving 1 base of the junction unmatched. Germline V gene data show CDR1 as GTSNPN and CDR2 as SVGIG (reference sequence). The sample comes from a study of blood T cell repertoires in COVID-19. About the research overall: COVID-19 samples collected from the United States, Italy and Spain covered acute and convalescent phases. T cells, B-cell-depleted T cells, or PBMCs provided the cDNA or gDNA that served as material.

Source study methods: Estimates of nucleated cell counts were drawn from the amplification of reference gene primers. Clones were sequenced by immunoSEQ multiplex PCR, and TCRdb holds only the in-frame ones, with some missing. V and J calls and clone size are those listed in that table; D and trimming were worked out from the DNA. The repertoire includes nearly 200,000 clones, around four fifths of them detected once, and approximately 0.9% sits in the top ten. Seattle enrolled patients during active infection and tracked them longitudinally. The clonotype comes from a man aged 60-69 years with COVID-19, enrolled during active disease. The specimen was peripheral blood. The V call is TRBV30, the J call TRBJ1-1, with 9 bases aligning to TRBD1. CDR3 residues: CAWSVGTGEAFF. In DNA form, the CDR3 reads TGTGCCTGGAGTGTTGGGACAGGGGAAGCTTTCTTT.